This T cell receptor beta chain was documented in a study of cytomegalovirus exposure and HLA in healthy donors. With regard to this clone: Its antigen is as yet unknown. The CDR3 carries no conserved terminal phenylalanine or tryptophan, so it likely arises from a read error.

The germline gives CDR1 SGHRS, CDR2 YFSETQ. The CDR3 extends over 20 amino acids. Losses at the gene ends were 0 bases for V and 1 base for J; bases not matched to a gene: 14. Overall study results and limits: DRB1 had the most TCR associations and HLA-C the fewest, a later analysis found, with rates varying by HLA locus. Analysis was carried out at a later point, and it linked a missense DCLRE1C variant to TCR beta V- and J-gene trimming.

The study ran its PCR with 60 Vbeta and 13 Jbeta primers. The assay was immunoSEQ multiplex PCR, and TCRdb's table has in-frame clones only and misses some. The table includes 200,000 to 250,000 clones, about 80% detected once. The chain employs TRBV5-1 and TRBJ1-4; 8 nucleotides agree with TRBD1. This TCR came from a middle-aged woman in good health and CMV-seronegative. The material sequenced was PBMCs. CDR3 loop: CASSLEAGGISRRTNEKLFL. The CDR3 DNA reads as TGCGCCAGCAGCTTGGAAGCAGGGGGCATATCTCGGCGAACTAATGAAAAACTGTTTCTT.